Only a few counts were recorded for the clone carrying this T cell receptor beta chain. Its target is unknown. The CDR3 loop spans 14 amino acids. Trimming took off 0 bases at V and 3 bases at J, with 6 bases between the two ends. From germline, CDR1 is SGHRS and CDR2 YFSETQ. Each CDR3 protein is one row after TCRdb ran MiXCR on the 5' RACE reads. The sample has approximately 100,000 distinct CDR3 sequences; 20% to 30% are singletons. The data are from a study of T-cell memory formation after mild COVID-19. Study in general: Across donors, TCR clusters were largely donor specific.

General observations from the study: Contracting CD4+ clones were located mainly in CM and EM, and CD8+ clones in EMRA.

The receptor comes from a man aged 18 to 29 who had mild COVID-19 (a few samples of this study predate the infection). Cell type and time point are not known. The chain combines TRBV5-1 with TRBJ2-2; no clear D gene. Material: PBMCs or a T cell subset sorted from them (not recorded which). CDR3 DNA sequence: TGCGCCAGCAGCTTGGTCAGAGACACCGGGGAGCTGTTTTTT. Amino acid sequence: CASSLVRDTGELFF.